The rows below give T cell receptor beta chains drawn from one sample of a study of Tregs in tolerant kidney transplant recipients. The antigens for these receptors are not known. TCRdb's table, derived via immunoSEQ multiplex PCR, lists solely in-frame clones and lacks some. The sample includes 25,000 to 35,000 clones, about 79% seen only once; the top ten take about 2.3%. Sequenced: Tregs from blood cultured with allogeneic cells. The receptors derive from a human donor in good health. Each CDR3 is given with its conserved first and last residue. D genes are given only for firm matches. Expanded clones get a size class; other rows say once, few or many, or leave the size out.

d_call: NA; j_call: TRBJ1-2; clone_size: NA; v_call: TRBV7-2; cdr3_aa: CASSLAAAPGGYTF; cdr3_nt: TGTGCCAGCAGCTTAGCGGCAGCTCCGGGAGGCTACACCTTC
d_call: NA; j_call: TRBJ2-7; clone_size: NA; v_call: TRBV6-1; cdr3_aa: CASNSKKGGEQYF; cdr3_nt: TGTGCCAGCAACTCAAAAAAAGGGGGGGAGCAGTACTTC
d_call: NA; j_call: TRBJ1-1; clone_size: NA; v_call: TRBV4-2; cdr3_aa: CASSQERGPEREAFF; cdr3_nt: TGTGCCAGCAGCCAAGAGAGGGGCCCGGAGCGTGAAGCTTTCTTT
d_call: NA; j_call: TRBJ1-1; clone_size: NA; v_call: TRBV18; cdr3_aa: CASSPRGDTEAFF; cdr3_nt: TGTGCCAGCTCACCCCGGGGGGACACTGAAGCTTTCTTT
d_call: NA; j_call: TRBJ2-3; clone_size: few; v_call: TRBV19; cdr3_aa: CASSRADTQYF; cdr3_nt: TGTGCCAGTAGTCGGGCGGATACGCAGTATTTT
d_call: TRBD1; j_call: TRBJ1-2; clone_size: NA; v_call: TRBV7-8; cdr3_aa: CASSLDRGYGYTF; cdr3_nt: TGTGCCAGCAGCTTAGACAGGGGCTATGGCTACACCTTC
d_call: NA; j_call: TRBJ2-2; clone_size: few; v_call: TRBV6-1; cdr3_aa: CASSGRGSIGELFF; cdr3_nt: TGTGCCAGCAGTGGAAGGGGTAGCATCGGGGAGCTGTTTTTT
d_call: NA; j_call: TRBJ1-3; clone_size: NA; v_call: TRBV6-1; cdr3_aa: CASSGRASGNTIYF; cdr3_nt: TGTGCCAGCAGTGGACGGGCCTCTGGAAACACCATATATTTT
d_call: TRBD2; j_call: TRBJ2-1; clone_size: NA; v_call: TRBV11-1; cdr3_aa: CASSLAGSSAGEQFF; cdr3_nt: TGTGCCAGCAGCTTAGCCGGATCGTCAGCGGGGGAGCAGTTCTTC
d_call: TRBD1; j_call: TRBJ1-2; clone_size: NA; v_call: TRBV6-6; cdr3_aa: CASRRDRVLSGYTF; cdr3_nt: TGTGCCAGCAGACGAGACAGGGTATTATCTGGCTACACCTTC
d_call: NA; j_call: TRBJ1-6; clone_size: NA; v_call: TRBV6-6; cdr3_aa: CASQGWLNSPLHF; cdr3_nt: TGTGCCAGCCAGGGATGGCTCAATTCACCCCTCCACTTT
d_call: NA; j_call: TRBJ2-1; clone_size: NA; v_call: TRBV2; cdr3_aa: CASSQEKKGNEQFF; cdr3_nt: TGTGCCAGCAGTCAGGAGAAAAAGGGGAATGAGCAGTTCTTC
d_call: TRBD1; j_call: TRBJ1-2; clone_size: NA; v_call: TRBV10-3; cdr3_aa: CATGTGSSRDGYTF; cdr3_nt: TGTGCCACCGGGACAGGTAGTAGTCGTGATGGCTACACCTTC
d_call: TRBD2; j_call: TRBJ2-5; clone_size: NA; v_call: TRBV11-2; cdr3_aa: CASSSGTIVEETQYF; cdr3_nt: TGTGCCAGCAGCTCCGGGACTATAGTTGAAGAGACCCAGTACTTC
d_call: TRBD1; j_call: TRBJ2-3; clone_size: NA; v_call: TRBV7-6; cdr3_aa: CASSRGTGRTSTDTQYF; cdr3_nt: TGTGCCAGCAGCCGTGGGACAGGTCGGACTAGCACAGATACGCAGTATTTT